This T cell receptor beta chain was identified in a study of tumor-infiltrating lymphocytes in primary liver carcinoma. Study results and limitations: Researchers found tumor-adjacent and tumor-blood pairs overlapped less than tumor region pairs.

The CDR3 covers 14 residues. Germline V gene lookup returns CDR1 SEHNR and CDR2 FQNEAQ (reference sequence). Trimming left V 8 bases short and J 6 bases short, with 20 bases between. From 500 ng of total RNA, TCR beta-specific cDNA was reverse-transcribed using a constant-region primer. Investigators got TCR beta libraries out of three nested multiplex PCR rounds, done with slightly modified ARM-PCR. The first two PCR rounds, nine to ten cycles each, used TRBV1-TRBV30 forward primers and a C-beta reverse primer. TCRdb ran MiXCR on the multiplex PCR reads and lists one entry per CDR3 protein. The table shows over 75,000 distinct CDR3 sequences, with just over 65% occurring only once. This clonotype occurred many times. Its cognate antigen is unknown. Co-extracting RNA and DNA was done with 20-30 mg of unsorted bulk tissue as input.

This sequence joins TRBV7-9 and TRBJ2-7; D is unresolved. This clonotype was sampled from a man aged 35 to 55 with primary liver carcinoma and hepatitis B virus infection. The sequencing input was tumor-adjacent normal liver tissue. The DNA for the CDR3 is TGTGCCAGCCAGGCAGCCGCGTCTTGGGGCGAGCAGTACTTC. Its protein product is CASQAAASWGEQYF.